The source of this T cell receptor (beta chain) is a study of CD8 T cells in Susac syndrome. In this sample, this clonotype turned up a few times. Random hexamers were used to reverse transcribe the RNA input (roughly 0.5 to 1 ug). Amplification of TCR beta CDR3 was carried out by immunoSEQ multiplex PCR, which covered 54 Vbeta and 13 Jbeta segments. Using its own MiXCR run on the immunoSEQ multiplex PCR reads, TCRdb lists one record per CDR3 protein. The sample has under 550,000 distinct CDR3 sequences, around 83% seen once. The CDR3 contains 13 residues. From germline, CDR1 is MGHRA and CDR2 YSYEKL. Trimming removed 0 bases at V and 2 bases at J, with 5 bases between. From blood CD8+ and CD4+ T cells, TCR beta sequences were generated.

The sequenced material came from CD8+ T cells from PBMCs. This rearrangement joins TRBV4-1 to TRBJ2-7; the D is unclear. This receptor was taken from a human donor with multiple sclerosis. This CDR3 is CASSQELPYEQYF. CDR3 sequence (DNA): TGCGCCAGCAGCCAAGAATTACCCTACGAGCAGTACTTC.